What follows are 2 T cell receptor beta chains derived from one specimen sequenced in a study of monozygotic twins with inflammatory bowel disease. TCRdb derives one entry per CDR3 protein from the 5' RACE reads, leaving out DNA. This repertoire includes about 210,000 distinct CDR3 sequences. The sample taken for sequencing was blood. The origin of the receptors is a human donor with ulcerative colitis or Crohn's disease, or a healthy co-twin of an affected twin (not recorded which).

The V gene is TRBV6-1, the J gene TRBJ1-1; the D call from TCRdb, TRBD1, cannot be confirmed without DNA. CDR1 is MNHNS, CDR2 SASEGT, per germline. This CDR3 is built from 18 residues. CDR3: CASSRPYPKTGRNTEAFF.

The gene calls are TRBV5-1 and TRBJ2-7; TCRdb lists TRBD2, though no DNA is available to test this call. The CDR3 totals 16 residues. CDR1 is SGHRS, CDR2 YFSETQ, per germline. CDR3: CASRRESGHLSYEQYF.